These 6 T cell receptor beta chains were sequenced from one sample in a study of T cells in Graves' hyperthyroidism and ophthalmopathy. From RNA transcripts, TCR beta CDR3 regions were amplified. Researchers ran a first-round RT-PCR on the TCR CDR3 using the HTBI primer set. TCRdb reprocessed the multiplex PCR reads via MiXCR and lists one record per CDR3 protein. The profile shows around 620,000 distinct CDR3 sequences, approximately 14% of them singletons. Sequencing used blood. The origin of the receptors is a woman in her late teens or twenties with Graves' ophthalmopathy.

The chain links TRBV24-1 to TRBJ1-1; 7 positions match TRBD1. The CDR3 contains 15 residues. In germline, CDR1 is KGHDR, CDR2 SFDVKD. Trimming took 6 bases from V and 1 from J; bases not matched to a gene: 7. The CDR3 nucleotides are TGTGCCACCAGTTCAGGGGACAGAGGGAACACTGAAGCTTTCTTT. Translating it yields CATSSGDRGNTEAFF.

This clonotype has just a few counts. A read error may account for a junction end that differs from germline. The chain joins TRBV19 to TRBJ1-1; no firm D call. Germline CDR1 and CDR2: LNHDA and SQIVND (reference sequence). The CDR3 totals 14 residues. CDR3 nucleotides: TGTGCCGGTAGTATTGGTGGACGGAACACTGAAGCTTTCTTT. This codes for CAGSIGGRNTEAFF.

The chain joins TRBV7-6 to TRBJ1-3; D call uncertain. V was cut by 5 bases and J by 0 bases, with 11 bases left in between. This CDR3 comprises 15 residues. Germline CDR1 reads SGHVS; CDR2 reads FNYEAQ. CDR3 amino acids: CASSPLSSSGNTIYF. CDR3 nucleotides: TGTGCCAGCAGCCCCTTAAGTTCCTCTGGAAACACCATATATTTT.

This clonotype was picked up a small number of times. The chain combines TRBV9 with TRBJ2-7, with D maybe TRBD2 (6 bases). Germline V gene lookup returns CDR1 SGDLS and CDR2 YYNGEE. V was pared by 4 bases and J by 3 bases, with 14 bases between. This CDR3 spans 14 amino acids. In DNA, the CDR3 is TGTGCCAGCAGCCCTCGACTAGAGATCTACGAGCAGTACTTC. It yields the protein CASSPRLEIYEQYF.

This clonotype occurred many times. The chain recombines TRBV28 with TRBJ2-7; D not resolved. Trimming removed 4 bases at V and 1 base at J, with 20 bases between. Germline values: CDR1 MDHEN, CDR2 SYDVKM. This CDR3 has 17 residues. DNA for the CDR3: TGTGCCAGCAGTTCTCCGGGCTCAACATGGAGTTCCTACGAGCAGTACTTC. Translated: CASSSPGSTWSSYEQYF.

The CDR3 DNA reads TGTGCCAGTAGTATGGGGGACACCCCCTACGAGCAGTACTTC. Its protein product is CASSMGDTPYEQYF. The chain employs TRBV19 and TRBJ2-7, with D maybe TRBD1 (6 bases). Germline V CDR1 and CDR2: LNHDA, SQIVND (reference sequence). The V gene lost 3 bases and the J gene lost 2 bases, with 11 bases spanning the gap. This CDR3 has 14 residues.